This paragraph reports one T cell receptor beta chain. Germline-derived CDR1 and CDR2 are MNHEY and SMNVEV (reference sequence). This CDR3 spans 12 amino acids. Trimming removed 3 bases at V and 7 bases at J, with 7 bases between. This record comes from a study of blood T cell repertoires in COVID-19. Produced via immunoSEQ multiplex PCR; TCRdb's table is partial and in-frame only. The sample consists of about 220,000 clones, roughly 90% of them appearing once. The rearrangement uses TRBV27 and TRBJ1-5; D is unresolved. The specimen was PBMCs or T cells enriched from blood (not recorded which). This TCR derives from a woman aged 25 to 39 with acute COVID-19. The CDR3 region has the DNA TGTGCCAGCAGTTTTTTGGGCCAGCCCCAGCATTTT. The encoded protein is CASSFLGQPQHF.